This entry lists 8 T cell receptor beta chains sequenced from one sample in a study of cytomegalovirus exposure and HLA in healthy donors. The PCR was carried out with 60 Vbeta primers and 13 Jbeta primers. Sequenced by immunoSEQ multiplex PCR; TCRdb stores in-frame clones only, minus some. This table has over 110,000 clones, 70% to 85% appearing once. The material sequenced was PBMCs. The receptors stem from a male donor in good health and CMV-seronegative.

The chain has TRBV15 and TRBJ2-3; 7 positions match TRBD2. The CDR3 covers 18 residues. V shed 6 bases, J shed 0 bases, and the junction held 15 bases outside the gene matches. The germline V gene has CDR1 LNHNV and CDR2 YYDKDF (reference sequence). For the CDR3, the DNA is TGTGCCACCAGTGCGATGGGCGGGGGATTTTCTAGCACAGATACGCAGTATTTT. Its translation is CATSAMGGGFSSTDTQYF.

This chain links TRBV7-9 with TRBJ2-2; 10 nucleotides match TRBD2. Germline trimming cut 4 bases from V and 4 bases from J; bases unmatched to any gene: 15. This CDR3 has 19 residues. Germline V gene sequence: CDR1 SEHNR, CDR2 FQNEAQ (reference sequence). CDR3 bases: TGTGCCAGCAGCTCCTTAGGACTAGCGGATCGTCGAGCCACCGGGGAGCTGTTTTTT. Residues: CASSSLGLADRRATGELFF.

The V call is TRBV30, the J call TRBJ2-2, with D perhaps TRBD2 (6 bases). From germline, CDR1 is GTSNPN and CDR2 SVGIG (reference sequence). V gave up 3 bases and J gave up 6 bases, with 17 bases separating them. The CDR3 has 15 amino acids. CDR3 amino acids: CAWRGPGTFSGELFF. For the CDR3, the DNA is TGTGCCTGGAGGGGCCCCGGGACTTTTTCCGGGGAGCTGTTTTTT.

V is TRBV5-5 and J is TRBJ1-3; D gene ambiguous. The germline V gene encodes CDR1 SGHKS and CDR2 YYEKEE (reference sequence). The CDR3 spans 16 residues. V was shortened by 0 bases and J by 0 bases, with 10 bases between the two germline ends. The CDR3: CASSLGSPGSGNTIYF. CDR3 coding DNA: TGTGCCAGCAGCTTGGGTTCGCCAGGCTCTGGAAACACCATATATTTT.

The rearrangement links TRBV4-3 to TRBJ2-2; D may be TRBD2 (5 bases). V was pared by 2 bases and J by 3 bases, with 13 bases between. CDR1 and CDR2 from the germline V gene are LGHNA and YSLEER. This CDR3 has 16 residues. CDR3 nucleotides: TGCGCCAGCAGCCAACCCCTTGCGGGCCACACCGGGGAGCTGTTTTTT. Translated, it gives CASSQPLAGHTGELFF.

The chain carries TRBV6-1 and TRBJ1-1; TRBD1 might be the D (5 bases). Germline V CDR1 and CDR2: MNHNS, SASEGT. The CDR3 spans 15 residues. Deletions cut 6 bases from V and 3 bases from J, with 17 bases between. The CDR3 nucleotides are TGTGCCAGCAGGCCCAGGGTGACTAGGGACACTGAAGCTTTCTTT. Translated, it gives CASRPRVTRDTEAFF.

The CDR3 protein is CASSLSDRGSNQPQHF. DNA for the CDR3: TGTGCCAGCAGTCTTTCGGACAGGGGGAGCAATCAGCCCCAGCATTTT. The V and J genes are TRBV6-6 and TRBJ1-5; TRBD1 matches at 10 bases. Germline V gene sequence: CDR1 MNHNY, CDR2 SVGAGI (reference sequence). This CDR3 contains 16 residues. V shed 5 bases, J shed 1 base, and the junction held 5 bases outside the gene matches.

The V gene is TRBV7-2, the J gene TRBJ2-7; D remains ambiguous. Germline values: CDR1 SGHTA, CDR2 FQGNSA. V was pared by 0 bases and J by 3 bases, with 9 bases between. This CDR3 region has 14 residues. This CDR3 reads CASSLAEISYEQYF. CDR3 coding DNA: TGTGCCAGCAGCTTAGCGGAGATTAGCTACGAGCAGTACTTC. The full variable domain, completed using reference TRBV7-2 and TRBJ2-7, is GAGVSQSPSNKVTEKGKDVELRCDPISGHTALYWYRQSLGQGLEFLIYFQGNSAPDKSGLPSDRFSAERTGGSVSTLTIQRTQQEDSAVYLCASSLAEISYEQYFGPGTRLTVT.